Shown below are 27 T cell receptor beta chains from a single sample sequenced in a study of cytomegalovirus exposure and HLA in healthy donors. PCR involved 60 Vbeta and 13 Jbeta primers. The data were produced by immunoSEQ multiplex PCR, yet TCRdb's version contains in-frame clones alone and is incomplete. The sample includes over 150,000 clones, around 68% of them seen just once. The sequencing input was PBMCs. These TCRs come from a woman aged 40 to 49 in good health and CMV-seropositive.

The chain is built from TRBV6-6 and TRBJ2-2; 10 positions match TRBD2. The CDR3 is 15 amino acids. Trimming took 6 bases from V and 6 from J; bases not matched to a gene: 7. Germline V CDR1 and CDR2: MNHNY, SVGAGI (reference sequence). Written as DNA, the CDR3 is TGTGCCAGCAGGAATAGCGGGGGGCCCTCCGGGGAGCTGTTTTTT. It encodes CASRNSGGPSGELFF.

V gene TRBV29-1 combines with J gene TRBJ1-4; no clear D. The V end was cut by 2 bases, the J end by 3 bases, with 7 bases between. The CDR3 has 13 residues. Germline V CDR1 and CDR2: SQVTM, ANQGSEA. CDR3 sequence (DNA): TGCAGCGTTGAACCACAGTCTAATGAAAAACTGTTTTTT. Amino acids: CSVEPQSNEKLFF. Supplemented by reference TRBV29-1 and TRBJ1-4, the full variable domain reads SAVISQKPSRDICQRGTSLTIQCQVDSQVTMMFWYRQQPGQSLTLIATANQGSEATYESGFVIDKFPISRPNLTFSTLTVSNMSPEDSSIYLCSVEPQSNEKLFFGSGTQLSVL.

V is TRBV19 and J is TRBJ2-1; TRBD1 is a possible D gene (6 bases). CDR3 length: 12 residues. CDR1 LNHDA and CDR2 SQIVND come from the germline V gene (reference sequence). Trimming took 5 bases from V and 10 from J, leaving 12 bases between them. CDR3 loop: CASSWGQEEQFF. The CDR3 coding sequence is TGTGCCAGTAGTTGGGGGCAGGAGGAGCAGTTCTTC. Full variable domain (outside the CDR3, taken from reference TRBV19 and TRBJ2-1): DGGITQSPKYLFRKEGQNVTLSCEQNLNHDAMYWYRQDPGQGLRLIYYSQIVNDFQKGDIAEGYSVSREKKESFPLTVTSAQKNPTAFYLCASSWGQEEQFFGPGTRLTVL.

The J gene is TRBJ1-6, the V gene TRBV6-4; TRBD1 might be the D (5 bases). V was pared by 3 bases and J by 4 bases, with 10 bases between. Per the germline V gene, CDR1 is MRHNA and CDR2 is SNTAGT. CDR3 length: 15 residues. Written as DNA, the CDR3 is TGTGCCAGCAGTGAAGGGCCAGGGTATAATTCACCCCTCCACTTT. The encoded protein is CASSEGPGYNSPLHF.

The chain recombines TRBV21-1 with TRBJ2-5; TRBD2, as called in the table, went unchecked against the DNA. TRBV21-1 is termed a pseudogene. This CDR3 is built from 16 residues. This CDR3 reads CASSKGCGGTQETQYF. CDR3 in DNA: TGTGCCAGCAGCAAAGGGTGCGGGGGGACCCAAGAGACCCAGTACTTC.

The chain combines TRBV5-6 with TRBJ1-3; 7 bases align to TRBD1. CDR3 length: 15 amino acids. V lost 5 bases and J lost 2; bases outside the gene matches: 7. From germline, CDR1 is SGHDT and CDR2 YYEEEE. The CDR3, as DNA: TGTGCCAGCAGTAAGGACACAGGGGCTGGAAACACCATATATTTT. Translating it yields CASSKDTGAGNTIYF. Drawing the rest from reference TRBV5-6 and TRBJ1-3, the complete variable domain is DAGVTQSPTHLIKTRGQQVTLRCSPKSGHDTVSWYQQALGQGPQFIFQYYEEEERQRGNFPDRFSGHQFPNYSSELNVNALLLGDSALYLCASSKDTGAGNTIYFGEGSWLTVV.

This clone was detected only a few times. CDR3 sequence (DNA): TGTGCCAGCAGTGAGGGACTCAAGAACACTGAAGCTTTCTTT. Residues: CASSEGLKNTEAFF. V is TRBV6-1 and J is TRBJ1-1, with D perhaps matching TRBD1 (5 bases). CDR3 length: 14 residues. Trimming removed 3 bases from V and 1 base from J, with 9 bases in between. CDR1 is MNHNS and CDR2 is SASEGT in the germline V gene.

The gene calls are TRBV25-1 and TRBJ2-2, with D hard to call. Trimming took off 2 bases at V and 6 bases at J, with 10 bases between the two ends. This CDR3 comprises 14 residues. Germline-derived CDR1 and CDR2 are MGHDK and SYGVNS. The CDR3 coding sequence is TGTGCCAGCAGTGAAACGGGTAGGCCCGGGGAGCTGTTTTTT. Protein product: CASSETGRPGELFF.

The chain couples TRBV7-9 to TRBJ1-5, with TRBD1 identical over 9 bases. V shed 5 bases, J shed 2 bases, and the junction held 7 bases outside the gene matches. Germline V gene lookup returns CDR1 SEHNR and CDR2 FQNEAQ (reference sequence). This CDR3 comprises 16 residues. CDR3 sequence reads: CASSKDRGYGNQPQHF. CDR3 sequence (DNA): TGTGCCAGCAGCAAGGACAGGGGATACGGCAATCAGCCCCAGCATTTT.

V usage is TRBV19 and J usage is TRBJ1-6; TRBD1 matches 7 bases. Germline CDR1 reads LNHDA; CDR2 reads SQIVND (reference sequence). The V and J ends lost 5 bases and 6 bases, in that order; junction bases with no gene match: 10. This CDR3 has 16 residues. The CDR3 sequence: CASSGPRQGVNSPLHF. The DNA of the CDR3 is TGTGCCAGTAGTGGCCCGAGGCAGGGGGTTAATTCACCCCTCCACTTT.

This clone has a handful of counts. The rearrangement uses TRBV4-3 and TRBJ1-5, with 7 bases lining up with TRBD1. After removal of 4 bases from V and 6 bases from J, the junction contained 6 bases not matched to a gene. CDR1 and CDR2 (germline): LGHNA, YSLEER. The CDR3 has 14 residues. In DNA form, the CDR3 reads TGCGCCAGCAGCCGACGGACAGGTGGTCAGCCCCAGCATTTT. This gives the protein CASSRRTGGQPQHF.

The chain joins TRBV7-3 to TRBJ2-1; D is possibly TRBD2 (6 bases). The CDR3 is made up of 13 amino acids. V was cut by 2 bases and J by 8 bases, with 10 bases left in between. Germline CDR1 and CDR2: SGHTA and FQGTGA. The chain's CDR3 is CASSLVSGDEQFF. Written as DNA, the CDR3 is TGTGCCAGCAGCTTAGTATCGGGGGATGAGCAGTTCTTC.

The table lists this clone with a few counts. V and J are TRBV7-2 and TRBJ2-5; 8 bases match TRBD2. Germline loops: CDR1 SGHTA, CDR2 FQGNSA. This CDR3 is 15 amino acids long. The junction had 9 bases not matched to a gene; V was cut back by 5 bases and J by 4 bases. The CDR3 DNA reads TGTGCCAGCAGCAGGACTAGCCAGGGACGAGAGACCCAGTACTTC. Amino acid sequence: CASSRTSQGRETQYF.

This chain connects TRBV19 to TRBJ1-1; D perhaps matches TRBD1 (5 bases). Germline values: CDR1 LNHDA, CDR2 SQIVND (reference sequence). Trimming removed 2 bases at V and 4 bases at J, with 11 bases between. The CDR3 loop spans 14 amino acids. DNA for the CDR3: TGTGCCAGTAGTATAACAGGCCCGGGCACTGAAGCTTTCTTT. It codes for CASSITGPGTEAFF.

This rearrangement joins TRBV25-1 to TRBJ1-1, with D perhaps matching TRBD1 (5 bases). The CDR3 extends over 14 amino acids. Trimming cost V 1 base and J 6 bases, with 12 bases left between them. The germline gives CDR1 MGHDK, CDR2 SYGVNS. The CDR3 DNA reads TGTGCCAGCAGTGAATTCTACGACAGAGCTGAAGCTTTCTTT. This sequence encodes CASSEFYDRAEAFF.

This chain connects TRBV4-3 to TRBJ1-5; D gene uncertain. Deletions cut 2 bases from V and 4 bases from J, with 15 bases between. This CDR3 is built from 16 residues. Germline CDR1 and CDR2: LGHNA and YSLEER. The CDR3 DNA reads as TGCGCCAGCAGCCAAAAAAGGTCTTCGGGTAATCAGCCCCAGCATTTT. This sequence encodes CASSQKRSSGNQPQHF.

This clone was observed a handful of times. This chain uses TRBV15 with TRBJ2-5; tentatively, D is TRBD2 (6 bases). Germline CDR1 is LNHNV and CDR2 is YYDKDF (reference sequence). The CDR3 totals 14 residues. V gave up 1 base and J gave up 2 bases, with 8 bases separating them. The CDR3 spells CATSRGGGQETQYF. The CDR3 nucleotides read TGTGCCACCAGCAGAGGTGGGGGGCAAGAGACCCAGTACTTC.

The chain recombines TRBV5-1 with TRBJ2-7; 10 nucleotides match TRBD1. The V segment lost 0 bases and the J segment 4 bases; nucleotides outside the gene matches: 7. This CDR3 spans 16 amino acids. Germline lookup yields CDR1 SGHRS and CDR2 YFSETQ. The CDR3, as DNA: TGCGCCAGCAGCTTGGACCAAGACAGGGGGCGGTACGAGCAGTACTTC. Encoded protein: CASSLDQDRGRYEQYF.

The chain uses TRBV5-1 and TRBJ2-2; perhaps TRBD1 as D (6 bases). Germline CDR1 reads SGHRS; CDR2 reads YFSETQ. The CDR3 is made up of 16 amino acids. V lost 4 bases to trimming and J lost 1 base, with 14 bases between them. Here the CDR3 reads CASSPPMTGNTGELFF. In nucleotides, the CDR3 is TGCGCCAGCAGCCCCCCTATGACAGGGAACACCGGGGAGCTGTTTTTT.

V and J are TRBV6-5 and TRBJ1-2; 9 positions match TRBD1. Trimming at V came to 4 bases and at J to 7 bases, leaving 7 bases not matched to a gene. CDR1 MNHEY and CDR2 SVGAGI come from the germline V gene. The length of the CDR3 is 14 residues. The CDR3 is CASSSPGTGFGYTF. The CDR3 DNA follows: TGTGCCAGCAGTTCACCCGGGACAGGGTTTGGCTACACCTTC.

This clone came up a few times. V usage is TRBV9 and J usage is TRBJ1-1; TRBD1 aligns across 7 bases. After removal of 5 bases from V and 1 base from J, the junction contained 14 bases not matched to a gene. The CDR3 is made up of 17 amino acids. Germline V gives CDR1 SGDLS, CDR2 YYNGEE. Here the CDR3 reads CASSAKGDSGTNTEAFF. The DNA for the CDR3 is TGTGCCAGCAGTGCCAAGGGGGACAGCGGTACGAACACTGAAGCTTTCTTT.

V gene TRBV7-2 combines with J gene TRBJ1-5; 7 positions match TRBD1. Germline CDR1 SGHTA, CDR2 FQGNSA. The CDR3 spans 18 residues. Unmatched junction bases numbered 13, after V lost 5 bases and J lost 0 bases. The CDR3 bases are TGTGCCAGCAGCGAACAGGGGCCTCTTTTTTATAGCAATCAGCCCCAGCATTTT. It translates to CASSEQGPLFYSNQPQHF.

The CDR3 spells CASSPLAGPGTGELFF. The CDR3 bases are TGTGCCAGCAGCCCTTTAGCGGGGCCAGGCACCGGGGAGCTGTTTTTT. The chain joins TRBV5-4 to TRBJ2-2; 8 bases are a match to TRBD2. Germline V gives CDR1 SGHNT, CDR2 YYREEE (reference sequence). CDR3 length: 16 amino acids. The V segment lost 4 bases and the J segment 4 bases; nucleotides outside the gene matches: 9.

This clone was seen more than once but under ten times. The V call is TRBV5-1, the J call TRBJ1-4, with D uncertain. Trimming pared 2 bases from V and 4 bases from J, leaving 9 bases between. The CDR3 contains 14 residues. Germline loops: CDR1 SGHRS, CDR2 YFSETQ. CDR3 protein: CASSFREFNEKLFF. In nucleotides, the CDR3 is TGCGCCAGCAGCTTTCGGGAGTTTAATGAAAAACTGTTTTTT.

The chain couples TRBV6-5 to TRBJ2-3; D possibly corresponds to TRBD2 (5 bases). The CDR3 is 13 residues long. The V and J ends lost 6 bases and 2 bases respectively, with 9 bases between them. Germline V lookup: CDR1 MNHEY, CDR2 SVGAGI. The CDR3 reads CASSEGSTDTQYF. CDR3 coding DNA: TGTGCCAGCAGCGAGGGCTCCACAGATACGCAGTATTTT.

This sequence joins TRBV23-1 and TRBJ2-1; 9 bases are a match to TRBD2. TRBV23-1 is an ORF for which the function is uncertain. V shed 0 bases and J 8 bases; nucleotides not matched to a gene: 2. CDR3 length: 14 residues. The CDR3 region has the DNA TGCGCCAGCAGTCAATCGCGGACTAGCGATGAGCAGTTCTTC. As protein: CASSQSRTSDEQFF.

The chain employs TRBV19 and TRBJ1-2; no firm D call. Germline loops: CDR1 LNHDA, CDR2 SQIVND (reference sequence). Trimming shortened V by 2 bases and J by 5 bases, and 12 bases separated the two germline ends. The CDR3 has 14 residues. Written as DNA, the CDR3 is TGTGCCAGTAGTATATCCTTAAACAGATATGGCTACACCTTC. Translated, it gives CASSISLNRYGYTF.